This TCR beta chain was retrieved from a study of blood T cell repertoires in COVID-19. About the research overall: Donors in the United States, Italy and Spain gave samples during acute or convalescent COVID-19. PBMCs, B-cell-depleted T cells, or T cells were the source of the cDNA or gDNA that made up the material.

Germline V CDR1 and CDR2: GTSNPN, SVGIG (reference sequence). This CDR3 is 13 amino acids long. Trimming took 3 bases from V and 2 from J, leaving 7 bases between them. Authors' data handling: From reference gene primer amplification, estimates of nucleated cell counts were derived. The protocol was immunoSEQ multiplex PCR, while the TCRdb copy is restricted to in-frame clones and leaves out a portion. The V and J calls and clone size were taken over from that table, and D and trimming were inferred from the DNA. Here the sample spans more than 75,000 clones, approximately 82% being singletons. V usage is TRBV30 and J usage is TRBJ2-2, with unresolved D. The sample comprised peripheral blood. The receptor was derived from a man aged 55 to 70 with acute or convalescent COVID-19. CDR3 sequence reads: CAWRHSNTGELFF. For the CDR3, the DNA is TGTGCCTGGAGGCACTCTAACACCGGGGAGCTGTTTTTT.